This passage covers 29 T cell receptor beta chains from one sample sequenced in a study of OX40 agonist ivuxolimab in advanced cancers. Measured with immunoSEQ multiplex PCR; TCRdb has only the in-frame clones, and not every one. The sample holds just over 35,000 clones, approximately 80% seen once. The sample consisted of CD4+ or CD8+ T cells sorted from blood, taken in a trial of the OX40 agonist ivuxolimab. The receptor source for this set is an adult with an advanced solid tumor such as melanoma, head and neck, liver or kidney cancer.

The chain links TRBV2 to TRBJ2-7; the D gene could be TRBD1 or TRBD2 (6 bases each). Trimming left V 8 bases short and J 3 bases short, with 14 bases between. The CDR3 extends over 13 amino acids. The germline V gene encodes CDR1 SNHLY and CDR2 FYNNEI. This CDR3 reads CASGRGPRYEQYF. The CDR3 coding sequence is TGTGCCAGCGGACGGGGGCCTCGCTACGAGCAGTACTTC.

The V and J genes are TRBV29-1 and TRBJ1-4; the D gene is possibly TRBD1 (5 bases). The CDR3 covers 13 residues. Deletions cut 5 bases from V and 4 bases from J, with 11 bases between. Germline V gene lookup returns CDR1 SQVTM and CDR2 ANQGSEA. CDR3 bases: TGCAGCGTTCTAGGGGTCGGTAATGAAAAACTGTTTTTT. Encoded protein: CSVLGVGNEKLFF.

The genes are TRBV6-1 and TRBJ2-3; D may be TRBD1 or TRBD2 (6 bases each). Germline V lookup: CDR1 MNHNS, CDR2 SASEGT. Between the trimmed V and J ends, which lost 0 bases and 4 bases, there was a span of 14 bases. The CDR3 totals 16 residues. The CDR3 sequence is CASSEAGGGGADTQYF. The DNA of the CDR3 is TGTGCCAGCAGTGAAGCAGGGGGAGGCGGGGCAGATACGCAGTATTTT.

The V gene is TRBV6-4, the J gene TRBJ2-7; perhaps D is TRBD1 or TRBD2 (5 bases each). Trimming took 7 bases from V and 1 from J, leaving 14 bases between them. Per the germline V gene, CDR1 is MRHNA and CDR2 is SNTAGT. The length of the CDR3 is 14 residues. The CDR3 reads CASTPRGGSYEQYF. In nucleotides, the CDR3 is TGTGCCAGCACCCCCCGGGGCGGATCCTACGAGCAGTACTTC.

The rearrangement joins TRBV11-3 to TRBJ2-3; 11 bases line up with TRBD2. V shed 3 bases, J shed 2 bases, and the junction held 13 bases outside the gene matches. The germline CDR1 and CDR2 sequences are SGHNT and YENEEA. The CDR3 sequence is 19 residues long. CDR3 bases: TGTGCCAGCAGCTTGACCGGGACTAGCGGATACCGTGACACAGATACGCAGTATTTT. Its protein product is CASSLTGTSGYRDTDTQYF.

The rearrangement uses TRBV28 and TRBJ1-1, with 8 bases matching TRBD1. CDR1 and CDR2 from the germline V gene are MDHEN and SYDVKM. V trimming: 4 bases; J trimming: 8 bases; junction bases outside the gene matches: 15. The CDR3 spans 16 residues. The CDR3 coding sequence is TGTGCCAGCAGTTCATGGTCTCAGGGGGCGAGGGAAGAAGCTTTCTTT. It is translated as CASSSWSQGAREEAFF.

V and J are TRBV7-9 and TRBJ2-2; no reliable D call. Germline values: CDR1 SEHNR, CDR2 FQNEAQ (reference sequence). The V gene lost 2 bases and the J gene lost 4 bases, with 11 bases spanning the gap. This CDR3 region has 15 residues. In DNA form, the CDR3 reads TGTGCCAGCAGCTTATTGGCGTGGGGCACCGGGGAGCTGTTTTTT. As protein: CASSLLAWGTGELFF.

This chain links TRBV29-1 with TRBJ2-7, with TRBD2 identical over 9 bases. The CDR3 is 16 amino acids. Trimming took 7 bases from V and 3 from J; bases not matched to a gene: 16. CDR1 and CDR2 (germline): SQVTM, ANQGSEA. The CDR3 coding sequence is TGCAGCGGCGAGGGCTTGGGCGGGAGGGCCGACTACGAGCAGTACTTC. Protein product: CSGEGLGGRADYEQYF.

This chain uses TRBV6-1 with TRBJ2-7; D possibly corresponds to TRBD2 (7 bases). CDR3 size: 15 residues. CDR1 and CDR2 (germline): MNHNS, SASEGT. V lost 3 bases and J 4 bases, leaving 16 bases between the germline ends. This CDR3 is CASSDYGGQEYEQYF. Written as DNA, the CDR3 is TGTGCCAGCAGTGATTACGGGGGGCAGGAGTACGAGCAGTACTTC.

V gene TRBV27 combines with J gene TRBJ2-3; no definite D call. The CDR3 contains 13 residues. The V gene lost 2 bases and the J gene lost 0 bases, with 3 bases spanning the gap. Germline-derived CDR1 and CDR2 are MNHEY and SMNVEV (reference sequence). CDR3 nucleotide sequence: TGTGCCAGCAGTTTACCCAGCACAGATACGCAGTATTTT. It codes for CASSLPSTDTQYF.

The chain is built from TRBV29-1 and TRBJ2-3; perhaps D is TRBD1 or TRBD2 (5 bases each). The CDR3 runs to 13 residues. CDR1 SQVTM and CDR2 ANQGSEA come from the germline V gene. V was clipped by 7 bases and J by 0 bases, with 11 bases between them. CDR3 loop: CSGGRFSTDTQYF. The DNA for the CDR3 is TGCAGCGGGGGACGGTTTAGCACAGATACGCAGTATTTT.

The chain is built from TRBV27 and TRBJ2-3, with 10 bases matching TRBD2. The CDR3 contains 16 residues. The ends lost 3 bases at V and 6 bases at J; junction bases unmatched: 9. Germline loops: CDR1 MNHEY, CDR2 SMNVEV (reference sequence). CDR3 nucleotides: TGTGCCAGCAGTTTTAGGGCTAGCGGGAGCGGTGATACGCAGTATTTT. It is translated as CASSFRASGSGDTQYF.

There are a few counts of this clone. The chain is built from TRBV5-6 and TRBJ2-5; perhaps D is TRBD1 or TRBD2 (5 bases each). Per the germline V gene, CDR1 is SGHDT and CDR2 is YYEEEE. Trimming removed 0 bases at V and 0 bases at J, with 12 bases between. The CDR3 totals 16 residues. The DNA for the CDR3 is TGTGCCAGCAGCTTGGGGGACCGACAGTACCAAGAGACCCAGTACTTC. It codes for CASSLGDRQYQETQYF.

The chain uses TRBV10-3 and TRBJ2-7, with D maybe TRBD2 (6 bases). CDR1 is ENHRY, CDR2 SYGVKD, per germline. V lost 0 bases and J 4 bases, leaving 13 bases between the germline ends. The length of the CDR3 is 15 residues. Written as DNA, the CDR3 is TGTGCCATCAGTGAGTCGTTACTAGCCGGGTACGAGCAGTACTTC. Amino acid sequence: CAISESLLAGYEQYF.

By sample share, this clone is medium-sized. The rearrangement joins TRBV6-5 to TRBJ2-1; D ambiguous. CDR3 length: 13 amino acids. Germline V gene data show CDR1 as MNHEY and CDR2 as SVGAGI. Between the trimmed V and J ends, which lost 6 bases and 4 bases, there was a span of 10 bases. CDR3 residues: CASSTTRYNEQFF. The CDR3 DNA is TGTGCCAGCAGCACCACGCGTTACAATGAGCAGTTCTTC.

J is TRBJ1-1 and V is TRBV27; the D is unclear. The CDR3 is 14 amino acids. CDR1 is MNHEY, CDR2 SMNVEV, per germline (reference sequence). V was trimmed by 3 bases and J by 4 bases, leaving 12 bases between them. CDR3 sequence: CASSFGSGSTEAFF. DNA of the CDR3: TGTGCCAGCAGTTTCGGCAGTGGAAGCACTGAAGCTTTCTTT.

The V and J genes are TRBV5-1 and TRBJ2-3, with D uncertain. V lost 2 bases to trimming and J lost 2 bases, with 0 bases between them. The CDR3 has 11 amino acids. Looked up from germline, CDR1 is SGHRS and CDR2 is YFSETQ. The CDR3 nucleotides read TGCGCCAGCAGCTTCACAGATACGCAGTATTTT. It codes for CASSFTDTQYF.

Here the CDR3 reads CASSFFTGNLQETQYF. For the CDR3, the DNA is TGTGCCAGCAGCTTCTTCACCGGGAACCTCCAAGAGACCCAGTACTTC. The chain carries TRBV5-4 and TRBJ2-5, with D perhaps TRBD2 (5 bases). The ends were cut back, 2 bases at V and 1 base at J, with 15 bases in the middle. CDR3 length equals 16 residues. Germline V gives CDR1 SGHNT, CDR2 YYREEE (reference sequence).

Only a few counts were recorded for this clone. The chain couples TRBV4-1 to TRBJ1-2; no firm D call. V dropped 0 bases and J dropped 1 base, with 9 bases sitting between them. The CDR3 covers 15 residues. The germline gives CDR1 MGHRA, CDR2 YSYEKL. CDR3 residues: CASSQDTSVNYGYTF. CDR3 nucleotides: TGCGCCAGCAGCCAAGATACGTCAGTTAACTATGGCTACACCTTC.

This clone was counted once. V and J are TRBV4-2 and TRBJ2-7; 8 bases are shared with TRBD2. Germline-derived CDR1 and CDR2 are LGHNA and YNFKEQ. The CDR3 length is 18 residues. The trim removed 0 bases at V and 2 bases at J, leaving 12 bases unmatched. CDR3 DNA sequence: TGTGCCAGCAGCCAAGAGGGGCCAGGCGCGGGGGGTACCTACGAGCAGTACTTC. Translation: CASSQEGPGAGGTYEQYF.

The chain joins TRBV28 to TRBJ2-2, with 10 nucleotides matching TRBD2. The ends lost 2 bases at V and 4 bases at J; junction bases unmatched: 1. CDR3 length: 15 amino acids. CDR1 is MDHEN and CDR2 is SYDVKM in the germline V gene. The CDR3 nucleotides read TGTGCCAGCAGTTTAGTAGCGGGAGGCACCGGGGAGCTGTTTTTT. It specifies CASSLVAGGTGELFF.

The J gene is TRBJ2-7, the V gene TRBV28, with unresolved D. The ends were cut back, 4 bases at V and 4 bases at J, with 23 bases in the middle. CDR3 length: 17 residues. Germline assignment: CDR1 MDHEN and CDR2 SYDVKM. DNA for the CDR3: TGTGCCAGCAGTTCCGTCCACAGTACCGGGCCAAAGTACGAGCAGTACTTC. This encodes CASSSVHSTGPKYEQYF. Drawing the rest from reference TRBV28 and TRBJ2-7, the complete variable domain is DVKVTQSSRYLVKRTGEKVFLECVQDMDHENMFWYRQDPGLGLRLIYFSYDVKMKEKGDIPEGYSVSREKKERFSLILESASTNQTSMYLCASSSVHSTGPKYEQYFGPGTRLTVT.

The V call is TRBV7-6, the J call TRBJ2-5; 10 bases are shared with TRBD2. Losses at the gene ends were 1 base for V and 4 bases for J; bases not matched to a gene: 6. Germline values: CDR1 SGHVS, CDR2 FNYEAQ. This CDR3 is built from 16 residues. CDR3 sequence reads: CASSLGASGSSETQYF. DNA for the CDR3: TGTGCCAGCAGCTTAGGCGCTAGCGGGAGTTCAGAGACCCAGTACTTC.

V usage is TRBV7-6 and J usage is TRBJ2-7, with TRBD2 matching 8 bases. J gave up 3 bases and V 5 bases, and 9 bases lay outside the gene matches. Germline V gene data show CDR1 as SGHVS and CDR2 as FNYEAQ. CDR3 size: 15 residues. In DNA form, the CDR3 reads TGTGCCAGCAGCCCTACTAGCGGAAGCAACTACGAGCAGTACTTC. Translated, it gives CASSPTSGSNYEQYF.

This chain joins TRBV5-1 and TRBJ2-2; D gene uncertain. The germline V gene encodes CDR1 SGHRS and CDR2 YFSETQ. Trimming took 2 bases from V and 3 from J, leaving 8 bases between them. This CDR3 has 14 residues. The CDR3 coding sequence is TGCGCCAGCAGCTTATATAGAGACACCGGGGAGCTGTTTTTT. It encodes CASSLYRDTGELFF.

This clone was detected once. This chain joins TRBV27 and TRBJ2-1; TRBD2 matches 14 bases. The J segment lost 7 bases and the V segment lost 8 bases, leaving 7 bases of the junction unmatched. Germline V CDR1 and CDR2: MNHEY, SMNVEV (reference sequence). The CDR3 has 15 amino acids. The CDR3 DNA sequence: TGTGCCAGCCGCCCCGGGACTAGCGGGGGTAATGAGCAGTTCTTC. Protein sequence: CASRPGTSGGNEQFF.

This chain links TRBV11-1 with TRBJ2-2; 15 positions agree with TRBD2. This CDR3 has 16 residues. J gave up 9 bases and V 5 bases, and 7 bases lay outside the gene matches. Germline CDR1 is SGHAT and CDR2 is FQDESV (reference sequence). The DNA of the CDR3 is TGTGCCAGCAGCCCCTGGACTAGCGGGGGGGCCCGGGAGCTGTTTTTT. It is translated as CASSPWTSGGARELFF.

The J gene is TRBJ2-5, the V gene TRBV27, with 11 nucleotides matching TRBD1. J lost 5 bases, V lost 6 bases, and 8 bases had no gene match. CDR1 MNHEY and CDR2 SMNVEV come from the germline V gene (reference sequence). The CDR3 totals 15 residues. CDR3 DNA: TGTGCCAGCAGCCAGGGACAGGGGGTCCGGGAGACCCAGTACTTC. Translation: CASSQGQGVRETQYF.

For the CDR3, the DNA is TGCGCCAGCAGTGGGGTAAGAGGGACTGAAGCTTTCTTT. Its translation is CASSGVRGTEAFF. The rearrangement uses TRBV10-1 and TRBJ1-1, with D hard to call. The germline V and J ends were trimmed by 4 bases and 5 bases, with 11 bases remaining between them. From germline, CDR1 is WNHNN and CDR2 SYGVQD (reference sequence). CDR3 length equals 13 residues.